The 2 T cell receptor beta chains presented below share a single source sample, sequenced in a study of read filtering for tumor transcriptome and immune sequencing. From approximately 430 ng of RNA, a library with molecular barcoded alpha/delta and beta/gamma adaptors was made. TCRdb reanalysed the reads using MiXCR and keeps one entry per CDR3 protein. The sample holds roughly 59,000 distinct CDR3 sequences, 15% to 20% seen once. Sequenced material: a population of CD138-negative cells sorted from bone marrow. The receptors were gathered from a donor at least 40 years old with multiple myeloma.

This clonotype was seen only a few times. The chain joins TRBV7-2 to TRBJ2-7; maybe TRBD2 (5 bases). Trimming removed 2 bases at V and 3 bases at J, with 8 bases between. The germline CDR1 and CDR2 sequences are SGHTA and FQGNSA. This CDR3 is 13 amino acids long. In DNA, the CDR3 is TGTGCCAGCAGCTTAATAAGCGGCTACGAGCAGTACTTC. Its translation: CASSLISGYEQYF. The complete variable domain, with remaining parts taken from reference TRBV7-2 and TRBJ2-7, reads GAGVSQSPSNKVTEKGKDVELRCDPISGHTALYWYRQSLGQGLEFLIYFQGNSAPDKSGLPSDRFSAERTGGSVSTLTIQRTQQEDSAVYLCASSLISGYEQYFGPGTRLTVT.

In DNA form, the CDR3 reads TGCAGTGCTAGTCATCAAGCGGCGGGAGTTTTCAATGAGCAGTTCTTC. As protein: CSASHQAAGVFNEQFF. The rearrangement joins TRBV20-1 to TRBJ2-1; 7 bases fit TRBD2. Germline V CDR1 and CDR2: DFQATT, SNEGSKA (reference sequence). The CDR3 loop spans 16 amino acids. V gave up 3 bases and J gave up 6 bases; unmatched junction bases: 14.